The next 13 T cell receptor beta chains were all read from a single sample in a study of post-analysis software for immune sequencing data. Overall study findings and caveats: Compared with controls, patients had more of roughly 5 TRBV segments, including TRBV5-6, TRBV5-1 and TRBV20-1.

Unique molecular identifiers were carried by the TCR beta cDNA libraries. TCRdb reanalysed the PCR reads using MiXCR and keeps one entry per CDR3 protein. The top ten hold around an eighth of the sample, which has fewer than 600,000 distinct CDR3 sequences, nearly 45% seen once. Their recognized antigens are unknown. The specimen was blood. These receptors were taken from a girl aged 10-17 years with multiple sclerosis.

The rearrangement joins TRBV20-1 to TRBJ2-1; D is possibly TRBD1 (5 bases). From germline, CDR1 is DFQATT and CDR2 SNEGSKA (reference sequence). Trimming stripped 6 bases from V and 0 bases from J, with 18 bases between. This CDR3 comprises 16 residues. CDR3 in amino acids: CSAAPLSGHSYNEQFF. For the CDR3, the DNA is TGCAGTGCCGCACCCCTTAGTGGACACTCCTACAATGAGCAGTTCTTC.

The V call is TRBV28, the J call TRBJ1-2; no clear D gene. V was clipped by 1 base and J by 4 bases, with 19 bases between them. The CDR3 totals 17 residues. Germline CDR1 and CDR2: MDHEN and SYDVKM. CDR3 sequence: CASSLLSHPSTGYGYTF. In DNA, the CDR3 is TGTGCCAGCAGTTTATTGAGCCATCCCTCGACGGGCTATGGCTACACCTTC.

The V and J genes are TRBV29-1 and TRBJ2-1, with D possibly being TRBD2 (6 bases). The CDR3 spans 11 residues. The V gene lost 6 bases and the J gene lost 9 bases, with 12 bases spanning the gap. CDR1 and CDR2 from the germline V gene are SQVTM and ANQGSEA. Here the CDR3 reads CSVRLVGEQFF. The CDR3 DNA sequence: TGCAGCGTGCGACTAGTTGGTGAGCAGTTCTTC.

The V gene is TRBV20-1, the J gene TRBJ2-1, with 15 nucleotides matching TRBD2. CDR1 is DFQATT and CDR2 is SNEGSKA in the germline V gene (reference sequence). V was clipped by 0 bases and J by 4 bases; unmatched bases: 4. The CDR3 covers 17 residues. The chain's CDR3 is CSARDFGTSGRYNEQFF. The CDR3 nucleotides are TGCAGTGCTAGAGATTTTGGGACTAGCGGGAGGTACAATGAGCAGTTCTTC.

The gene calls are TRBV7-6 and TRBJ1-5; the match to TRBD1 covers 7 bases. The CDR3 runs 15 residues. The V gene's germline CDR1 is SGHVS and CDR2 FNYEAQ. Trimming cost V 5 bases and J 1 base; bases outside gene matches: 5. In nucleotides, the CDR3 is TGTGCCAGCAGCGCAGGGGGTAAGAGCAATCAGCCCCAGCATTTT. Amino acid sequence: CASSAGGKSNQPQHF.

V usage is TRBV12-3 or TRBV12-4 and J usage is TRBJ1-6, with D uncertain. V was cut by 3 bases and J by 7 bases, with 7 bases left in between. The CDR3 consists of 13 residues. Here the CDR3 reads CASSFSGNSPLHF. DNA for the CDR3: TGTGCCAGCAGTTTTTCGGGAAATTCACCCCTCCACTTT.

This clonotype has just a few counts. The rearrangement joins TRBV7-9 to TRBJ1-1; unclear D gene. V shed 6 bases and J shed 1 base, with 12 bases lying between them. The germline V gene has CDR1 SEHNR and CDR2 FQNEAQ (reference sequence). This CDR3 spans 14 amino acids. Here the CDR3 reads CASSYKTENTEAFF. CDR3 DNA: TGTGCCAGCAGTTACAAGACGGAGAACACTGAAGCTTTCTTT.

This clonotype was detected only a few times. The rearrangement joins TRBV21-1 to TRBJ2-4; the tabulated D call, TRBD2, remains unverified against the DNA. TRBV21-1 is described as a pseudogene. The CDR3 sequence is 24 residues long. The CDR3 loop is CASSKPTGTSGSRAHATAKNIQYF. The CDR3 DNA reads as TGTGCCAGCAGCAAACCGACCGGGACTAGCGGGAGTAGGGCCCACGCAACAGCCAAAAACATTCAGTACTTC.

CDR3 residues: CASSPTGGSTYEQYF. CDR3 DNA: TGTGCCAGCAGCCCCACGGGGGGGTCGACCTACGAGCAGTACTTC. The rearrangement links TRBV12-3 or TRBV12-4 to TRBJ2-7; 8 bases agree with TRBD2. Trimming cost V 6 bases and J 2 bases; bases outside gene matches: 9. The CDR3 length is 15 residues.

This clonotype was observed a few times. This chain connects TRBV2 to TRBJ2-5, with TRBD1 as a possible D gene (6 bases). CDR3 size: 13 residues. The V gene's germline CDR1 is SNHLY and CDR2 FYNNEI. Between the trimmed V and J ends, which lost 8 bases and 0 bases, there was a span of 10 bases. CDR3 sequence (DNA): TGTGCCAGCCTAGACAGGAACCAAGAGACCCAGTACTTC. Protein sequence: CASLDRNQETQYF.

This clonotype has more than one count but fewer than ten. The J gene is TRBJ2-7, the V gene TRBV11-2, with TRBD1 matching over 7 bases. The CDR3 has 18 residues. J gave up 1 base and V 3 bases, and 15 bases lay outside the gene matches. CDR1 SGHAT and CDR2 FQNNGV come from the germline V gene. The CDR3 DNA reads as TGTGCCAGCAGCTTTCGCCCCCTGTCCGGGACAGAGTCCTACGAGCAGTACTTC. Encoded protein: CASSFRPLSGTESYEQYF. Drawing the rest from reference TRBV11-2 and TRBJ2-7, the complete variable domain is EAGVAQSPRYKIIEKRQSVAFWCNPISGHATLYWYQQILGQGPKLLIQFQNNGVVDDSQLPKDRFSAERLKGVDSTLKIQPAKLEDSAVYLCASSFRPLSGTESYEQYFGPGTRLTVT.

The chain uses TRBV14 and TRBJ2-7; D unclear. CDR1 is SGHDN, CDR2 FVKESK, per germline. V gave up 1 base and J gave up 3 bases, with 10 bases separating them. The CDR3 consists of 14 residues. The CDR3 sequence is CASSQVAWYYEQYF. CDR3 bases: TGTGCCAGCAGCCAAGTTGCCTGGTACTACGAGCAGTACTTC.

The chain combines TRBV12-3 or TRBV12-4 with TRBJ2-5; D may be TRBD1 or TRBD2 (6 bases each). The CDR3 contains 12 residues. V lost 6 bases and J 11 bases, leaving 16 bases between the germline ends. The CDR3: CASRVPGGQQYF. CDR3 DNA: TGTGCCAGCAGAGTCCCTGGGGGGCAGCAGTACTTC.